A selection of T cell receptor beta chains follows, all from one sample in a study of blood T cells in healthy people across ages. TCRdb itself ran the 5' RACE reads through MiXCR, one entry per CDR3 protein. Of 700,000 or so distinct CDR3 sequences in the sample, roughly two fifths were seen once. Specimen: blood. Source of these receptors: an elderly man in good health. The conserved cysteine and the conserved F or W are not part of the CDR3 here. The listing skips clone size in some rows; elsewhere it reads once, few, many or a size class.

v_call,clone_size,cdr3_aa
TRBV6-5,.,ASSHPTVQGGLPNEKLF
TRBV30,.,AYRQGPGELF
TRBV9,once,ASSVAEMDGSYEQY
TRBV6-2/TRBV6-3,few,ASTSPANLWETQY
TRBV6-2/TRBV6-3,.,ASRRQGTNTGELF
TRBV5-1,.,ASSPGIGTPQHFSYNEQF
TRBV27,few,ASSPERAGNTIY
TRBV7-3,few,ASSPDRVLSNEQF
TRBV7-6,few,ASSFTGLRETQY
TRBV20-1,few,SAHRVGNGYT
TRBV9,few,ASSQRGQAFNEQF
TRBV7-2,.,ASSRSPGTSSTETQY
TRBV20-1,.,SARKRQGASGQPQH
TRBV7-9,few,ASSPEPDYGYT
TRBV20-1,.,SARDSGTSGRASYNEQF
TRBV14,few,ASSQELRSNSPLH
TRBV12-3/TRBV12-4,few,ASRGQADTQY
TRBV29-1,.,SVVSSNVYLQY
TRBV4-1,many,ASSQGNSNLYGYT
TRBV7-2,.,ASSLTSGGALNEQF
TRBV29-1,many,SVSGARSSYEQY
TRBV11-2,few,ASSPPVYGTGFSGANVLT
TRBV7-8,once,ASSPGRGGADTQY
TRBV28,.,ASRGASAGVEDTQY
TRBV5-8,.,ASSLGIVLPTDTQY
TRBV7-2,few,ASSQDNAGELF
TRBV2,few,ASSDEGARGYT
TRBV7-8,few,ASSLVGGISYNEQF
TRBV6-2/TRBV6-3,.,ASKKSGASGEQF
TRBV11-1,few,ASSLSLAGDPANTGELF
TRBV14,.,ASSQDRSGARIYEQY
TRBV30,.,AYRDGMNTEAF
TRBV5-5,.,ASSLTRDSNEKLF